Below are 4 T cell receptor beta chains sequenced from a single sample in a study of blood T cell repertoires in COVID-19. Assay: immunoSEQ multiplex PCR; the TCRdb copy retains only in-frame clones and omits some. The table has some 290,000 clones, about 90% seen once; the top ten hold roughly 10%. Source material: PBMCs or T cells enriched from blood (not recorded which). The receptors stem from a woman younger than 45 who had recovered from COVID-19.

This chain connects TRBV11-2 to TRBJ1-3; D remains ambiguous. CDR1 is SGHAT, CDR2 FQNNGV, per germline. Trimming removed 6 bases from V and 1 base from J, with 10 bases in between. This CDR3 region has 14 residues. Here the CDR3 reads CASRAPRSGNTIYF. CDR3 sequence (DNA): TGTGCCAGCAGAGCCCCGAGGTCTGGAAACACCATATATTTT. The full variable domain, its missing parts supplied by reference TRBV11-2 and TRBJ1-3, is EAGVAQSPRYKIIEKRQSVAFWCNPISGHATLYWYQQILGQGPKLLIQFQNNGVVDDSQLPKDRFSAERLKGVDSTLKIQPAKLEDSAVYLCASRAPRSGNTIYFGEGSWLTVV.

This sequence joins TRBV10-1 and TRBJ1-4; D is perhaps TRBD1 (5 bases). CDR1 WNHNN and CDR2 SYGVQD come from the germline V gene (reference sequence). With 0 bases removed from V and 8 bases from J, the gap between germline ends came to 7 bases. The CDR3 covers 13 residues. CDR3 loop: CASSESGEEKLFF. The CDR3 DNA reads TGCGCCAGCAGTGAGTCAGGGGAAGAAAAACTGTTTTTT.

The count of this clone is one. This rearrangement joins TRBV14 to TRBJ2-4, with TRBD1 matching 7 bases. The CDR3 runs 16 residues. CDR1 and CDR2 from the germline V gene are SGHDN and FVKESK. The V and J ends lost 4 bases and 5 bases, in that order; junction bases with no gene match: 11. CDR3 sequence (DNA): TGTGCCAGCAGCCGGAAAAACAGGGGCTGGGAAAACATTCAGTACTTC. Its protein product is CASSRKNRGWENIQYF.

This clone was observed a few times. The CDR3 nucleotides read TGTGCCAGCTCCCTCGACAGTTACAATGAGCAGTTCTTC. Its protein is CASSLDSYNEQFF. The rearrangement links TRBV27 to TRBJ2-1; a weak D match, TRBD1 (5 bases). The CDR3 contains 13 residues. V gave up 8 bases and J gave up 4 bases, with 12 bases separating them. Germline V gene data show CDR1 as MNHEY and CDR2 as SMNVEV (reference sequence).